This TCR beta chain was retrieved from a study of technical replicates of blood from a handful of donors. This table comes from immunoSEQ multiplex PCR, and its TCRdb copy is limited to in-frame clones, with some not included. This sample carries about 68,000 clones, 95% to 98% of them seen once, and the ten largest clones take 0.2% to 0.3%. The V segment lost 5 bases and the J segment 4 bases; nucleotides outside the gene matches: 5. Germline CDR1 reads SGDLS; CDR2 reads YYNGEE. This CDR3 spans 15 amino acids. The receptor comes from a human donor in good health. The chain is built from TRBV9 and TRBJ2-3, with TRBD2 identical over 12 bases. The sample taken for sequencing was T cells isolated from PBMCs. CDR3 sequence (DNA): TGTGCCAGCAGATCTCTAGCGGGAGGGCCAGATACGCAGTATTTT. Translated, it gives CASRSLAGGPDTQYF.